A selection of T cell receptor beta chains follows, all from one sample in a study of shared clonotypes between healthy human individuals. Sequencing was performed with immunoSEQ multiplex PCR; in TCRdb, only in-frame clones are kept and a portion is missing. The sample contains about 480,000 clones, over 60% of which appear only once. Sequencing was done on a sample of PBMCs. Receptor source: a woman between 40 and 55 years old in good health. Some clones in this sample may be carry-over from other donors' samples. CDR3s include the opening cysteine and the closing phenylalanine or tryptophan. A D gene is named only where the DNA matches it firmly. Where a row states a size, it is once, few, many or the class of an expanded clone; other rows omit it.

DNA: TGTGCCAGCAGTATCGCTTTGGGGGGCAGGTTTGGCTACACCTTC; CDR3: CASSIALGGRFGYTF; V: TRBV28; J: TRBJ1-2; length: 15; D: .; size: .
DNA: TGTGCCAGCAGCTTAGCAGGGCTCGGTGAAGCTTTCTTT; CDR3: CASSLAGLGEAFF; V: TRBV7-9; J: TRBJ1-1; length: 13; D: .; size: .
DNA: TGTGCCAGCAACCCGCTAGGAGCGGGAGGGGTCGCAGATACGCAGTATTTT; CDR3: CASNPLGAGGVADTQYF; V: TRBV5-5; J: TRBJ2-3; length: 17; D: TRBD2; size: .
DNA: TGTGCCAGCAGTGAATATGGGGGCTTATACGAGCAGTACTTC; CDR3: CASSEYGGLYEQYF; V: TRBV2; J: TRBJ2-7; length: 14; D: .; size: many
DNA: TGTGCCAGCAGCCTGAGGGCGGGAGCACCCTACGAGCAGTACTTC; CDR3: CASSLRAGAPYEQYF; V: TRBV4-2; J: TRBJ2-7; length: 15; D: TRBD2; size: .
DNA: TGCAGCGTAGACATTCCCGGCTACGAGCAGTACTTC; CDR3: CSVDIPGYEQYF; V: TRBV29-1; J: TRBJ2-7; length: 12; D: .; size: .
DNA: TGTGCCAGCAGCCTTCAAATAGATCAGCAGTACTTC; CDR3: CASSLQIDQQYF; V: TRBV14; J: TRBJ2-7; length: 12; D: .; size: few
DNA: TGCGCCAGCAGCTTGGACAGAGACTATGGCTACACCTTC; CDR3: CASSLDRDYGYTF; V: TRBV5-1; J: TRBJ1-2; length: 13; D: .; size: .
DNA: TGTGCCAGCAGTTCCCAGGGCGGGACACAGAGCTCTGGAAACACCATATATTTT; CDR3: CASSSQGGTQSSGNTIYF; V: TRBV27; J: TRBJ1-3; length: 18; D: .; size: .
DNA: TGTGCCAGCGGGACAGGGGGCTACGAGCAGTACTTC; CDR3: CASGTGGYEQYF; V: TRBV16; J: TRBJ2-7; length: 12; D: TRBD1; size: .
DNA: TGTGCCAGTAGTATATGGGCTAGCGGTATTAAACGAAACAATGAGCAGTTCTTC; CDR3: CASSIWASGIKRNNEQFF; V: TRBV19; J: TRBJ2-1; length: 18; D: TRBD2; size: .
DNA: TGTGCCAGCAGACCGGAGGAGGGATACACTGAAGCTTTCTTT; CDR3: CASRPEEGYTEAFF; V: TRBV7-2; J: TRBJ1-1; length: 14; D: .; size: .
DNA: TGTGCCAGCAGCGTTACTAGCGGGGGGGAGACCCAGTACTTC; CDR3: CASSVTSGGETQYF; V: TRBV9; J: TRBJ2-5; length: 14; D: TRBD2; size: .
DNA: TGTGCCAGCAGCCCCCGGACTAGCGCGAAATACAATGAGCAGTTCTTC; CDR3: CASSPRTSAKYNEQFF; V: TRBV7-9; J: TRBJ2-1; length: 16; D: TRBD2; size: .
DNA: TGTGCCAGCAGTTTATCCTCCGGGACAGGGGAAGATACGCAGTATTTT; CDR3: CASSLSSGTGEDTQYF; V: TRBV28; J: TRBJ2-3; length: 16; D: TRBD1; size: few
DNA: TGTGCCAGCAGTTTTGGGCACCTGAACACTGAAGCTTTCTTT; CDR3: CASSFGHLNTEAFF; V: TRBV28; J: TRBJ1-1; length: 14; D: .; size: .
DNA: TGTGCCAGCAGCTTAGCGTTCAGGGAACAAGAGACCCAGTACTTC; CDR3: CASSLAFREQETQYF; V: TRBV7-8; J: TRBJ2-5; length: 15; D: .; size: few
DNA: TGTGCCAGTAGTATAAATGAGGCGCCCAACAATCAGCCCCAGCATTTT; CDR3: CASSINEAPNNQPQHF; V: TRBV19; J: TRBJ1-5; length: 16; D: .; size: .
DNA: TGCGCCAGCAGCTTGCTCGGGAGTAGCTACAATGAGCAGTTCTTC; CDR3: CASSLLGSSYNEQFF; V: TRBV5-1; J: TRBJ2-1; length: 15; D: .; size: .
DNA: TGTGCCAGCGAATTGTCAGGCTCACGAGATTCTGGGGCCAACGTCCTGACTTTC; CDR3: CASELSGSRDSGANVLTF; V: TRBV28; J: TRBJ2-6; length: 18; D: .; size: .
DNA: TGTGCCAGCAACCCGGGACTTACTGATCAGCCCCAGCATTTT; CDR3: CASNPGLTDQPQHF; V: TRBV28; J: TRBJ1-5; length: 14; D: .; size: few
DNA: TGCAGCGCTCCTCACACGAACACTGAAGCTTTCTTT; CDR3: CSAPHTNTEAFF; V: TRBV29-1; J: TRBJ1-1; length: 12; D: .; size: few
DNA: TGTGCCATCAGTGGGGCTAGCGGGGTCTACGAGCAGTACTTC; CDR3: CAISGASGVYEQYF; V: TRBV10-3; J: TRBJ2-7; length: 14; D: TRBD2; size: once
DNA: TGTGCCAGCAGTAAGCGGGGTGGATCCTACAATGAGCAGTTCTTC; CDR3: CASSKRGGSYNEQFF; V: TRBV6-5; J: TRBJ2-1; length: 15; D: TRBD2; size: .
DNA: TGTGCCAGCAGCTTAGAGGGCTCTGGGGCCAACGTCCTGACTTTC; CDR3: CASSLEGSGANVLTF; V: TRBV7-9; J: TRBJ2-6; length: 15; D: .; size: once
DNA: TGTGCCAGCAGCTTGGATACAGACAGTCGTGAAAAACTGTTTTTT; CDR3: CASSLDTDSREKLFF; V: TRBV5-5; J: TRBJ1-4; length: 15; D: .; size: .
DNA: TGTGCCAGCAGCCAGGGGACAGGGTTGAATCAGCCCCAGCATTTT; CDR3: CASSQGTGLNQPQHF; V: TRBV4-2; J: TRBJ1-5; length: 15; D: TRBD1; size: .
DNA: TGCGCCAGCAGCTTGGCAGGACTAGCGACCTACAATGAGCAGTTCTTC; CDR3: CASSLAGLATYNEQFF; V: TRBV5-1; J: TRBJ2-1; length: 16; D: TRBD2; size: .